This section outlines one T cell receptor (delta chain) sequence together with its context. No antigen is known for it. Germline V gives CDR1 TSWWSYY, CDR2 QGS. The CDR3 totals 20 residues. Trimming took 0 bases from V and 4 from J; bases not matched to a gene: 17. This sample was included in a study of human gamma delta and Vdelta1 T cells. Study-wide results and caveats: Delta One T cells were reportedly polyclonal and broadly cytotoxic against acute myeloid leukemia.

TCRdb fed the PCR reads into CATT to redo clone calling. The sample has some 6,500 delta-chain clones, 40% seen once. The sample comprised Vdelta1 gamma-delta T cells from blood grown in culture (DOT cells). The TCR sequence derives from a human donor in good health. The J gene is TRDJ1, the V gene TRDV1; TRDD3 aligns across 10 bases. The CDR3 is CALGELPLPSHLGDSDKLIF. The DNA of the CDR3 is TGTGCTCTTGGGGAACTCCCTCTACCTTCTCATCTGGGGGATAGCGATAAACTCATCTTT.